These 6 T cell receptor beta chains came from one sample sequenced in a study of technical replicates of blood from four donors. TCRdb keeps only in-frame clones here, not all; method: immunoSEQ multiplex PCR. The sample contains 84,000 or so clones, 90% to 95% of which appear only once. The specimen was T cells isolated from PBMCs. Receptors were obtained from a human donor in good health.

This sequence joins TRBV4-1 and TRBJ1-4, with 7 bases lining up with TRBD1. CDR3 length equals 15 residues. With V trimmed by 5 bases and J by 12 bases, 15 bases remained unmatched. From germline, CDR1 is MGHRA and CDR2 YSYEKL. Here the CDR3 DNA reads TGCGCCAGCAGCTCCCGGACAGGCTATCGGAGGGAACTGTTTTTT. Its translation is CASSSRTGYRRELFF.

This chain uses TRBV18 with TRBJ1-2; 10 bases align to TRBD1. Germline V gene lookup returns CDR1 KGHSH and CDR2 LQKENI. V trimming: 3 bases; J trimming: 2 bases; junction bases outside the gene matches: 21. The CDR3 totals 21 residues. The CDR3, as DNA: TGTGCCAGCTCACCTATTGTCGGATCTTCGACAGGGGGCGCGTCAAACTATGGCTACACCTTC. This codes for CASSPIVGSSTGGASNYGYTF.

V gene TRBV5-6 combines with J gene TRBJ2-1, with TRBD2 identical over 11 bases. The germline gives CDR1 SGHDT, CDR2 YYEEEE. CDR3 length equals 12 residues. The V gene end was trimmed by 4 bases and the J gene end by 12 bases; junction bases not matched to a gene: 3. The CDR3 protein is CASSEGTSGQFF. CDR3 sequence (DNA): TGTGCCAGCAGCGAGGGGACTAGCGGGCAGTTCTTC.

The count of this clone is one. The gene calls are TRBV27 and TRBJ1-2, with a possible D match to TRBD1 (6 bases). Trimming left V 5 bases short and J 8 bases short, with 21 bases between. Germline CDR1 is MNHEY and CDR2 is SMNVEV (reference sequence). The CDR3 extends over 15 amino acids. This CDR3 is CASSATWGLWVGYTF. Here the CDR3 DNA reads TGTGCCAGCAGTGCGACGTGGGGGCTCTGGGTCGGCTACACCTTC.

This sequence joins TRBV9 and TRBJ2-3; 12 bases match TRBD2. The CDR3 has 16 residues. CDR1 SGDLS and CDR2 YYNGEE come from the germline V gene. With V trimmed by 3 bases and J by 2 bases, 4 bases remained unmatched. The CDR3 coding sequence is TGTGCCAGCAGCGCGACTAGCGGGGGCTACACAGATACGCAGTATTTT. The encoded protein is CASSATSGGYTDTQYF.

J is TRBJ2-4 and V is TRBV7-9, with a weak D call TRBD2 (5 bases). CDR1 and CDR2 (germline): SEHNR, FQNEAQ (reference sequence). Trimming removed 1 base at V and 8 bases at J, with 6 bases between. This CDR3 has 12 amino acids. CDR3 DNA: TGTGCCAGCAGCTTAGTGGAGGACATTCAGTACTTC. Its translation is CASSLVEDIQYF.